What follows describes a single T cell receptor (beta chain). This CDR3 comprises 15 residues. Trimming removed 0 bases from V and 2 bases from J, with 10 bases in between. CDR1 SGHRS and CDR2 YFSETQ come from the germline V gene. TCRdb keeps only in-frame clones here, not all; method: immunoSEQ multiplex PCR. Among roughly 110,000 clones listed, 58% were seen once. The sample belongs to a study of cytotoxic CD8 clonotypes in ibrutinib-treated CLL. This chain uses TRBV5-1 with TRBJ2-3; D is unclear. The sequencing here drew on PBMCs, taken after 24 months of ibrutinib treatment. The source of this sequence is a human donor with chronic lymphocytic leukemia. The CDR3 region is CASSLANMDTDTQYF. The CDR3 bases are TGCGCCAGCAGCTTGGCTAATATGGACACAGATACGCAGTATTTT.